This T cell receptor beta chain was captured in a study of cytomegalovirus exposure and HLA in healthy donors. The overall study: In an earlier analysis, 95 million to 140 million unique TCR beta sequences were found from 200 million or so T cells.

This CDR3 contains 17 residues. Germline lookup yields CDR1 KGHSH and CDR2 LQKENI. V gave up 2 bases and J gave up 1 base; unmatched junction bases: 9. 60 Vbeta and 13 Jbeta primers were used in PCR. The assay was immunoSEQ multiplex PCR, and TCRdb's table has in-frame clones only and misses some. The sample yields roughly 99,000 clones, approximately 79% seen once. The chain links TRBV18 to TRBJ2-7; 9 positions agree with TRBD1. The origin of this receptor is a man between 18 and 35 years old in good health and CMV-seronegative. The sample was PBMCs. For the CDR3, the DNA is TGTGCCAGCTCACCATCCACAGGGGGCGAAAGGTCCTACGAGCAGTACTTC. This encodes CASSPSTGGERSYEQYF.